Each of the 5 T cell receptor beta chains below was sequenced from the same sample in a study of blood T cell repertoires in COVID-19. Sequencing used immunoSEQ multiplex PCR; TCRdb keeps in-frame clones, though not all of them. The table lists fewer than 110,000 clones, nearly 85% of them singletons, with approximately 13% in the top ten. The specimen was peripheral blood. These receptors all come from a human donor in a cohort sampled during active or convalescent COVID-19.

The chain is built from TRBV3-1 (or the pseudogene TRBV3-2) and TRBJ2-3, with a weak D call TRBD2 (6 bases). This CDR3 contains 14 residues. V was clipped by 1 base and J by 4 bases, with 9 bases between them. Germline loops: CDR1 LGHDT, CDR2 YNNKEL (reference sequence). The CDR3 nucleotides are TGTGCCAGCAGCCAAGCGCGGGGTTCAGATACGCAGTATTTT. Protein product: CASSQARGSDTQYF.

The CDR3 protein is CASSHPGQYTEAFF. CDR3 DNA: TGTGCCAGCAGCCACCCGGGACAGTACACTGAAGCTTTCTTT. This chain uses TRBV3-1 (or the pseudogene TRBV3-2) with TRBJ1-1, with TRBD1 matching over 7 bases. The V and J ends lost 3 bases and 3 bases, in that order; junction bases with no gene match: 4. This CDR3 region has 14 residues. Germline-derived CDR1 and CDR2 are LGHDT and YNNKEL (reference sequence).

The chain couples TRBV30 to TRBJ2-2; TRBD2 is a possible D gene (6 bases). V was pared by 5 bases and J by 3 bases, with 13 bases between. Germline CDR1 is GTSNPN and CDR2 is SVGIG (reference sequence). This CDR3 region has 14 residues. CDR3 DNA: TGTGCCTGGGGCACCGGGACTGACACCGGGGAGCTGTTTTTT. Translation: CAWGTGTDTGELFF.

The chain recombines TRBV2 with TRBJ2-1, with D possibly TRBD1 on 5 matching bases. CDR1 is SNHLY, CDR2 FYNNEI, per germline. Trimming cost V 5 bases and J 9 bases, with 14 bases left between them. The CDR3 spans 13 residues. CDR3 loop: CASSRQSWGEQFF. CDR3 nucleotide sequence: TGTGCCAGCAGTCGACAGTCCTGGGGTGAGCAGTTCTTC.

The CDR3 DNA is TGTGCCAGCAGGAAGGGGGATGGGTATCAGCCCCAGCATTTT. Translation: CASRKGDGYQPQHF. The J gene is TRBJ1-5, the V gene TRBV6-5; D might be TRBD1 (6 bases). The length of the CDR3 is 14 residues. Germline loops: CDR1 MNHEY, CDR2 SVGAGI. Trimming pared 6 bases from V and 5 bases from J, leaving 14 bases between.